This is a list of T cell receptor beta chains from one sample in a study of regulatory T cells in long-lasting Graves disease. TCRdb ran MiXCR on the multiplex PCR reads and lists one entry per CDR3 protein. This sample carries hundreds of thousands of distinct CDR3 sequences, over 15% of them seen once, and the ten largest clones take roughly 27%. The same data also contributed to another study, on T cells in Graves' hyperthyroidism and ophthalmopathy.

The sample was peripheral blood mononuclear cells (PBMCs), taken at new diagnosis, from a patient treated with antithyroid drugs. The origin of the receptors is a man aged 35 to 55 with Graves disease. The CDR3 runs from the conserved cysteine through the conserved F or W. A D gene is named only where the DNA matches it firmly. Clone sizes are given selectively: once, few, many, or a class where the clone is expanded.

v_gene,abundance,d_gene,j_gene,len,CDR3aa,CDR3nt
TRBV28,many,TRBD2,TRBJ2-3,16,CASRLAGVPSTDTQYF,TGTGCCAGCAGACTAGCGGGGGTGCCTAGCACAGATACGCAGTATTTT
TRBV4-3,many,-,TRBJ2-7,15,CASSQDRGIGYEQYF,TGCGCCAGCAGCCAAGATCGGGGGATCGGCTACGAGCAGTACTTC
TRBV25-1,few,-,TRBJ1-1,13,CASSERYRAEAFF,TGTGCCAGCAGTGAAAGGTACAGGGCTGAAGCTTTCTTT
TRBV5-1,-,-,TRBJ2-4,14,CASSLNPGKNIQYF,TGCGCCAGCAGCTTGAATCCGGGCAAAAACATTCAGTACTTC
TRBV12-3/TRBV12-4,many,TRBD2,TRBJ2-1,18,CASSLVLLAGYTRGEQFF,TGTGCCAGCAGTTTAGTACTCCTAGCGGGGTACACACGGGGTGAGCAGTTCTTC
TRBV12-3/TRBV12-4,many,-,TRBJ1-1,14,CASSPTALNTEAFF,TGTGCCAGCAGCCCTACAGCATTGAACACTGAAGCTTTCTTT
TRBV7-2,-,TRBD2,TRBJ2-7,16,CASSFSSGGFSYEQYF,TGTGCCAGCAGCTTTTCCAGCGGGGGGTTCTCCTACGAGCAGTACTTC
TRBV11-2,many,-,TRBJ1-6,16,CASSLVPRGRNSPLHF,TGTGCCAGCAGCTTAGTCCCCAGGGGAAGGAATTCACCCCTCCACTTT
TRBV7-8,many,-,TRBJ2-3,16,CASSLGSWDFTDTQYF,TGTGCCAGCAGCTTGGGGAGTTGGGATTTCACAGATACGCAGTATTTT
TRBV10-1,-,TRBD2,TRBJ2-3,16,CASSESAGGHTDTQYF,TGCGCCAGCAGTGAGTCGGCGGGGGGGCACACAGATACGCAGTATTTT
TRBV11-2,many,-,TRBJ2-3,16,CASSHTGGASTDTQYF,TGTGCCAGCAGCCACACAGGGGGGGCTAGCACAGATACGCAGTATTTT
TRBV5-1,many,TRBD1,TRBJ1-5,16,CASSLTPGGVQGTQHF,TGCGCCAGCAGCTTGACCCCAGGGGGCGTTCAGGGGACCCAGCATTTT
TRBV9,many,TRBD1,TRBJ1-4,17,CASSVEQGVATNEKLFF,TGTGCCAGCAGCGTAGAACAGGGGGTTGCAACTAATGAAAAACTGTTTTTT
TRBV18,many,-,TRBJ2-1,15,CASSFIAGSYNEQFF,TGTGCCAGCTCATTTATTGCTGGCTCCTACAATGAGCAGTTCTTC
TRBV27,few,TRBD1,TRBJ1-2,17,CASSLSWDRATRDGYTF,TGTGCCAGCAGTTTATCCTGGGACAGGGCAACCCGAGATGGCTACACCTTC
TRBV2,few,TRBD2,TRBJ2-3,13,CASSRTSGDTQYF,TGTGCCAGCAGTAGGACTAGCGGGGATACGCAGTATTTT
TRBV29-1,-,-,TRBJ2-5,12,CSVVPGEETQYF,TGCAGCGTTGTTCCCGGGGAGGAGACCCAGTACTTC
TRBV9,-,TRBD2,TRBJ2-1,14,CASSEMGGIDEQFF,TGTGCCAGCAGCGAAATGGGGGGGATCGATGAGCAGTTCTTC
TRBV29-1,many,-,TRBJ2-5,10,CSVVLETQYF,TGCAGCGTTGTCTTGGAGACCCAGTACTTC
TRBV6-2/TRBV6-3,-,-,TRBJ2-3,14,CASSSRHSTDTQYF,TGTGCCAGCAGCTCGAGACATAGCACAGATACGCAGTATTTT
TRBV28,-,-,TRBJ2-1,15,CASSLIRDSYNEQFF,TGTGCCAGCAGCCTAATTCGAGACTCCTACAATGAGCAGTTCTTC
TRBV28,-,TRBD1,TRBJ2-7,14,CASSPGTGRGEQYF,TGTGCCAGCAGTCCGGGGACAGGGAGAGGCGAGCAGTACTTC
TRBV27,many,-,TRBJ2-5,14,CASSFGDYQETQYF,TGTGCCAGCAGTTTTGGGGACTACCAAGAGACCCAGTACTTC
TRBV20-1,many,TRBD1,TRBJ2-1,14,CSATTGGAYNEQFF,TGCAGTGCCACGACAGGGGGCGCCTACAATGAGCAGTTCTTC
TRBV3-1,-,-,TRBJ1-1,13,CASSHGGDTEAFF,TGTGCCAGCAGCCATGGGGGGGACACTGAAGCTTTCTTT
TRBV20-1,few,-,TRBJ1-2,12,CSAALASYGYTF,TGCAGTGCCGCCCTTGCCTCCTATGGCTACACCTTC
TRBV27,-,TRBD1,TRBJ1-4,13,CASDRGHNEKLFF,TGTGCCAGCGACAGGGGGCATAATGAAAAACTGTTTTTT
TRBV7-9,many,TRBD1,TRBJ2-5,13,CASWGQAEETQYF,TGTGCCAGCTGGGGACAGGCTGAAGAGACCCAGTACTTC
TRBV6-1,-,TRBD1,TRBJ2-3,15,CASTDRDRGTDTQYF,TGTGCCAGCACCGACCGGGACAGGGGCACAGATACGCAGTATTTT
TRBV15,-,-,TRBJ2-7,14,CATSRAGNYYEQYF,TGTGCCACCAGCAGAGCAGGGAATTACTACGAGCAGTACTTC
TRBV5-1,-,-,TRBJ1-1,16,CASSLASGLRKTEAFF,TGCGCCAGCAGCTTGGCCTCGGGACTAAGGAAGACTGAAGCTTTCTTT